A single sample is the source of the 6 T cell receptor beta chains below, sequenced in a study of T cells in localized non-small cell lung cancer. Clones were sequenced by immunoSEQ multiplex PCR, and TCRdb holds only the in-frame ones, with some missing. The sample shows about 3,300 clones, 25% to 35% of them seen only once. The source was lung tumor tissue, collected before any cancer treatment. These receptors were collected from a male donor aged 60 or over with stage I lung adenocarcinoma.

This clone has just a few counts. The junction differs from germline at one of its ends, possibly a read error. Here the CDR3 reads CASSPQGSLEGSPLHF. CDR3 DNA: TGTGCCAGCTCCCCACAAGGCAGCCTCGAGGGTTCACCCCTCCACTTT. V gene TRBV18 combines with J gene TRBJ1-6; D is unresolved. The germline V gene encodes CDR1 KGHSH and CDR2 LQKENI. The CDR3 has 16 residues.

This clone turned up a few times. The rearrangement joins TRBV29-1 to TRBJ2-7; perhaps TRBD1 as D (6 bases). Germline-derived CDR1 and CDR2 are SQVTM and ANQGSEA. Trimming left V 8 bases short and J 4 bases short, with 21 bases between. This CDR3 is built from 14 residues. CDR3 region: CSYVGQGFQYEQYF. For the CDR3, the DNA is TGCAGCTACGTTGGTCAGGGGTTTCAGTACGAGCAGTACTTC.

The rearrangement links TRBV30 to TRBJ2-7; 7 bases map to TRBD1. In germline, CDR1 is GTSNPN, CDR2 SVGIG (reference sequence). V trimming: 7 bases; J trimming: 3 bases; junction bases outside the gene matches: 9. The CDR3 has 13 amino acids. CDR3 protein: CASKSTGDYEQYF. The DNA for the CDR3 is TGTGCCTCCAAGTCTACAGGGGACTACGAGCAGTACTTC.

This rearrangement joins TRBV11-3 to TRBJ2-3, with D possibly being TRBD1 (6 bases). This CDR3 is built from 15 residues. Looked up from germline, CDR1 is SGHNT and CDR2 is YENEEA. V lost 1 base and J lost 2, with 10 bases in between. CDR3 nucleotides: TGTGCCAGCAGCTTAGTGGGACACCCCACAGATACGCAGTATTTT. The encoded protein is CASSLVGHPTDTQYF.

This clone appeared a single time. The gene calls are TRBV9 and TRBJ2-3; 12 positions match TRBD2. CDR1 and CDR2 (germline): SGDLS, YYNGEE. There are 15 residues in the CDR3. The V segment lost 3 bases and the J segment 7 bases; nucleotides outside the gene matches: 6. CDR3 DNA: TGTGCCAGCAGCGATCTAGCGGGGGGGCCAAATACGCAGTATTTT. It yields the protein CASSDLAGGPNTQYF.

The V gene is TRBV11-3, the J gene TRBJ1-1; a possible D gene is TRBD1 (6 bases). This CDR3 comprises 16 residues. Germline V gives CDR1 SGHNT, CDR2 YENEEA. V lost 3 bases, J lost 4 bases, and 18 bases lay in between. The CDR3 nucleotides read TGTGCCAGCAGCTTGCGCCTTACAGGGTGGGGCACTGAAGCTTTCTTT. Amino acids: CASSLRLTGWGTEAFF.